This TCR beta chain was documented in a study of control samples from healthy donors and cancer patients. Method: immunoSEQ multiplex PCR; TCRdb's copy keeps in-frame clones and lacks some. The sample yields roughly 400,000 clones, around nine tenths seen once. The CDR3 length is 16 residues. CDR1 and CDR2 from the germline V gene are LNHDA and SQIVND (reference sequence). Trimming at V came to 4 bases and at J to 4 bases, leaving 9 bases not matched to a gene. This clonotype originated in a man in his forties with head and neck cancer. The material sequenced was PBMCs. This chain joins TRBV19 and TRBJ2-7, with 11 bases identical to TRBD2. In nucleotides, the CDR3 is TGTGCCAGTAGTAAACTTAGCGGGAGGGCTTCATACGAGCAGTACTTC. It encodes CASSKLSGRASYEQYF.